This T cell receptor (beta chain) comes out of a study of T cell responses to AZD1222 COVID-19 vaccine. Sequencing used immunoSEQ multiplex PCR; TCRdb keeps in-frame clones, though not all of them. The profile shows about 150,000 clones, 88% of them singletons. The V and J ends lost 6 bases and 2 bases, in that order; junction bases with no gene match: 4. The CDR3 has 15 residues. Per germline, CDR1 MNHEY and CDR2 SVGAGI. The chain employs TRBV6-5 and TRBJ1-4, with 9 bases matching TRBD1. The sequence was collected from an adult in good health. Here the sequenced sample was peripheral blood, taken on day 0 of MenACWY control vaccination. DNA for the CDR3: TGTGCCAGCAGGGGACAGGGCTCGACTAATGAAAAACTGTTTTTT. It translates to CASRGQGSTNEKLFF.